The sequence of this TCR beta chain was determined in a study of T cells in Graves' hyperthyroidism and ophthalmopathy. Study at large: Peripheral blood was obtained at initial diagnosis, preceding any treatment. Study observations and caveats: Appearing also in blood were most of the thyroid clonotypes expanded above 0.001.

Amplification targeted TCR beta CDR3 regions from RNA transcripts. In the first-round RT-PCR of the TCR CDR3, the HTBI primer set was used. TCRdb reanalysed the multiplex PCR reads using MiXCR and keeps one entry per CDR3 protein. Of some 440,000 distinct CDR3 sequences listed, 15% to 18% are singletons. This clonotype was detected many times. The antigen remains undetermined. V was trimmed by 1 base and J by 3 bases, leaving 10 bases between them. The V gene's germline CDR1 is MGHRA and CDR2 YSYEKL. The CDR3 consists of 15 residues. Patients between 18 and 65 years old had hyperthyroidism, newly diagnosed and lasting under 2 months.

Sequenced: blood. This receptor was identified in a woman aged 18-35 years with Graves' hyperthyroidism. The chain carries TRBV4-1 and TRBJ1-5, with D possibly matching TRBD1 (5 bases). DNA for the CDR3: TGCGCCAGCAGCCAAGTTACAGGATACAATCAGCCCCAGCATTTT. This sequence encodes CASSQVTGYNQPQHF.